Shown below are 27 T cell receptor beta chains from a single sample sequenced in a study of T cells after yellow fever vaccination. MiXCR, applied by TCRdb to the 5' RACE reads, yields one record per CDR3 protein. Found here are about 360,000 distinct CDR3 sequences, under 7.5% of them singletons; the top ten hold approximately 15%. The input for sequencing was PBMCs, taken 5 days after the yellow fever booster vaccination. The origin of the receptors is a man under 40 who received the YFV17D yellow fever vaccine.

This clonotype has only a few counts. The CDR3 spells CSAHGPNTGELFF. The DNA for the CDR3 is TGCAGTGCCCACGGGCCGAACACCGGGGAGCTGTTTTTT. V and J are TRBV20-1 and TRBJ2-2, with no clear D. The CDR3 loop spans 13 amino acids. Per germline, CDR1 DFQATT and CDR2 SNEGSKA (reference sequence). Trimming took 6 bases from V and 0 from J, leaving 8 bases between them.

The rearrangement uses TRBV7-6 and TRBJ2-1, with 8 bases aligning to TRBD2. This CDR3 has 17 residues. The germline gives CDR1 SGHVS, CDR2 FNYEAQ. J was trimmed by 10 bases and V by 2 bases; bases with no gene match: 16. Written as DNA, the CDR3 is TGTGCCAGCAGCTTAAGAGTAGCGGGGCCCGGGGGAGGGGAGCAGTTCTTC. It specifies CASSLRVAGPGGGEQFF.

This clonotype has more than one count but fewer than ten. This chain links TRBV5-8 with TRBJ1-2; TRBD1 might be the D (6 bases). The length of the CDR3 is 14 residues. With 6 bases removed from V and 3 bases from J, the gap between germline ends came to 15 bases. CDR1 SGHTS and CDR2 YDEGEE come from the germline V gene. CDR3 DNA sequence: TGTGCCAGCAATGTCGGGGGGCAGGACTATGGCTACACCTTC. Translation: CASNVGGQDYGYTF. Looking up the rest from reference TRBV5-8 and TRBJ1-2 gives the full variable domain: EAGVTQSPTHLIKTRGQQATLRCSPISGHTSVYWYQQALGLGLQFLLWYDEGEERNRGNFPPRFSGRQFPNYSSELNVNALELEDSALYLCASNVGGQDYGYTFGSGTRLTVV.

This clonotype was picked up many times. CDR3 sequence (DNA): TGTGCCAGCACCTCCGGGACTAGCGGGGGACACACCGGGGAGCTGTTTTTT. Translation: CASTSGTSGGHTGELFF. The chain joins TRBV6-1 to TRBJ2-2, with 14 positions matching TRBD2. Germline assignment: CDR1 MNHNS and CDR2 SASEGT. Trimming cost V 7 bases and J 3 bases; bases outside gene matches: 7. This CDR3 has 17 amino acids.

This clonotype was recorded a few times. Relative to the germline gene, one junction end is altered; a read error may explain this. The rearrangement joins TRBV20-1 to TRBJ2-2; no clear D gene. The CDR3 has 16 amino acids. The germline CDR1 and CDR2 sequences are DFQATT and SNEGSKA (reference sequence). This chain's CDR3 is CCAREAGKGSTGELFF. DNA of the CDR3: TGCTGTGCTAGAGAGGCAGGAAAAGGGTCCACCGGGGAGCTGTTTTTT.

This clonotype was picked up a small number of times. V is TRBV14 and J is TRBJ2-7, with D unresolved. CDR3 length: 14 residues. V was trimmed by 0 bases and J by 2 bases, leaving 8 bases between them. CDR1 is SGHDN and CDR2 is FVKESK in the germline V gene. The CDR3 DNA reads TGTGCCAGCAGCCAAGAATACCGAACCTACGAGCAGTACTTC. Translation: CASSQEYRTYEQYF.

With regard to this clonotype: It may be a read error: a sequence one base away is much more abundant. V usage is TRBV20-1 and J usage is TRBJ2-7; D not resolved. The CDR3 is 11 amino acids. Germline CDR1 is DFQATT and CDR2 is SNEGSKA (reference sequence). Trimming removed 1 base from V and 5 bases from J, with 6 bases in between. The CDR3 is CSARVRNEQYF. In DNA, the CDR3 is TGCAGTGCTAGAGTCCGGAACGAGCAGTACTTC.

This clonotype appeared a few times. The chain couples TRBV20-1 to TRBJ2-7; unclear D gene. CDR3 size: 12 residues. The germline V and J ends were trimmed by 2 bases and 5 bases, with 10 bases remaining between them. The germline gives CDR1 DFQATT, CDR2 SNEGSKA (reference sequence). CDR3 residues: CSARQEIHEQYF. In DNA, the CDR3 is TGCAGTGCTAGACAAGAAATTCACGAGCAGTACTTC.

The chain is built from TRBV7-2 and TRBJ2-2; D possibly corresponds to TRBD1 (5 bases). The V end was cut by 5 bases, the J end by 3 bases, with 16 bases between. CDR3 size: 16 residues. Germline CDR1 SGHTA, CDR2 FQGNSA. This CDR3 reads CASSKDSGVDTGELFF. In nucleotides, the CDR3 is TGTGCCAGCAGCAAAGACAGTGGGGTGGACACCGGGGAGCTGTTTTTT.

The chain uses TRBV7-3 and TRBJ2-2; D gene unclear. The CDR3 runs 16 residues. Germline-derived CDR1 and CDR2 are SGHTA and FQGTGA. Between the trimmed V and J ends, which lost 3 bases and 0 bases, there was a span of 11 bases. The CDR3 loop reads CASSFQPGPNTGELFF. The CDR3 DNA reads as TGTGCCAGCAGCTTTCAACCGGGTCCGAACACCGGGGAGCTGTTTTTT.

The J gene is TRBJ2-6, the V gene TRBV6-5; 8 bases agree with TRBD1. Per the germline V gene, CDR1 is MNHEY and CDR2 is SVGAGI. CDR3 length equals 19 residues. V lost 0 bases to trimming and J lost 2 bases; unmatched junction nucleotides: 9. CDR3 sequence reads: CASSYSIGTGTPGANVLTF. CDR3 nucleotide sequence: TGTGCCAGCAGTTACTCCATCGGGACAGGAACTCCTGGGGCCAACGTCCTGACTTTC.

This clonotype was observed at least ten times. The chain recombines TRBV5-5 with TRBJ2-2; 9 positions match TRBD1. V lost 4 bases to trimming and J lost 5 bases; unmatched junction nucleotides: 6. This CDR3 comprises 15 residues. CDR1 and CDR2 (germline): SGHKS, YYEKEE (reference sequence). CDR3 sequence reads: CASSRDRGWTGELFF. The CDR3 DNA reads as TGTGCCAGCAGCAGAGACAGGGGGTGGACCGGGGAGCTGTTTTTT.

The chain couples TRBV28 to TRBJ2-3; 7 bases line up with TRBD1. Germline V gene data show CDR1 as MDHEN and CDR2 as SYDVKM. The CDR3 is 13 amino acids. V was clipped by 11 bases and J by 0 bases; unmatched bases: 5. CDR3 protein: CAGRDSSTDTQYF. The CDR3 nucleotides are TGTGCCGGCCGGGACAGTAGCACAGATACGCAGTATTTT.

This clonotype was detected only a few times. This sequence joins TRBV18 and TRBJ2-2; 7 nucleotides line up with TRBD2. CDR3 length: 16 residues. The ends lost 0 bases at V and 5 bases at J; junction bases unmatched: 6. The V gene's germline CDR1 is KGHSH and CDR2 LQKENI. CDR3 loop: CASSPPGGRKTGELFF. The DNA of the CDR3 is TGTGCCAGCTCACCACCGGGCGGGAGAAAGACCGGGGAGCTGTTTTTT.

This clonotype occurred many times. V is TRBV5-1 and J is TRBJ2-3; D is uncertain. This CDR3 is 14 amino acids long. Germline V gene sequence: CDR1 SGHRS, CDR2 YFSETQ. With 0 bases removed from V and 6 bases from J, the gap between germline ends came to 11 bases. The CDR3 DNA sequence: TGCGCCAGCAGCTTGGAGGCGGCGATGGATACGCAGTATTTT. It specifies CASSLEAAMDTQYF. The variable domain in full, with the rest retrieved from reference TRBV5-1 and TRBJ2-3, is KAGVTQTPRYLIKTRGQQVTLSCSPISGHRSVSWYQQTPGQGLQFLFEYFSETQRNKGNFPGRFSGRQFSNSRSEMNVSTLELGDSALYLCASSLEAAMDTQYFGPGTRLTVL.

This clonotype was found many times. The CDR3 reads CSARSSLGTDTQYF. In nucleotides, the CDR3 is TGCAGTGCTAGAAGTAGCCTAGGCACAGATACGCAGTATTTT. The V gene is TRBV20-1, the J gene TRBJ2-3; no clear D gene. Trimming left V 2 bases short and J 1 base short, with 10 bases between. The germline V gene encodes CDR1 DFQATT and CDR2 SNEGSKA (reference sequence). The CDR3 spans 14 residues.

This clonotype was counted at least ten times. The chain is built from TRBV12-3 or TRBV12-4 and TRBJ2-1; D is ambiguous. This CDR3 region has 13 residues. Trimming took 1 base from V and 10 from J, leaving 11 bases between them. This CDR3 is CASSLGQPGEQFF. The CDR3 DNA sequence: TGTGCCAGCAGTTTAGGCCAACCCGGGGAGCAGTTCTTC.

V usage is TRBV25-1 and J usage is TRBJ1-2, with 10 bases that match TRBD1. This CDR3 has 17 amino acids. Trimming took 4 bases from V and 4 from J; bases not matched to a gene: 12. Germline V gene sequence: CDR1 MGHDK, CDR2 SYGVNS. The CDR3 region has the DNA TGTGCCAGCAGTGGTATTCGGGGACAGGGGCTTACCTATGGCTACACCTTC. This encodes CASSGIRGQGLTYGYTF.

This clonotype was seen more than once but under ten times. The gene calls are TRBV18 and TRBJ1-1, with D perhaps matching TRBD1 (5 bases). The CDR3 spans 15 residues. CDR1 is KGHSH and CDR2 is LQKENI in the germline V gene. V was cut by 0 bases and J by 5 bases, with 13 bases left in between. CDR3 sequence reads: CASSPPGGVQTEAFF. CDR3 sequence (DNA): TGTGCCAGCTCACCACCGGGAGGGGTCCAAACTGAAGCTTTCTTT.

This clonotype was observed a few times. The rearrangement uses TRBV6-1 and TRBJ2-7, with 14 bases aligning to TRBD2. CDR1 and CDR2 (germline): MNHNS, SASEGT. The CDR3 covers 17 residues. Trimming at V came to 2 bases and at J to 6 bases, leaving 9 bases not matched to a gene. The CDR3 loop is CASSEPAGLAGGSEQYF. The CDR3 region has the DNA TGTGCCAGCAGTGAACCCGCCGGACTAGCGGGAGGTAGCGAGCAGTACTTC.

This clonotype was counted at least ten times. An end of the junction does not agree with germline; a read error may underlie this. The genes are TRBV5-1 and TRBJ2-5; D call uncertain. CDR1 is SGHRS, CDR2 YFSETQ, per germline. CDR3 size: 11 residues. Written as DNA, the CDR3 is TGTGCCAGCAGCAACCAAGAGACCCAGTACTTC. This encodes CASSNQETQYF.

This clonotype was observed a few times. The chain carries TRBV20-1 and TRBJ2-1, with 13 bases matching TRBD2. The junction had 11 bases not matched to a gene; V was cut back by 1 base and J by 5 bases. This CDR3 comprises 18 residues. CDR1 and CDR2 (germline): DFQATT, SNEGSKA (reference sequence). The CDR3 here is CSARAVYSGLAGNNEQFF. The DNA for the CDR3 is TGCAGTGCTAGAGCTGTATATTCGGGACTAGCGGGGAACAATGAGCAGTTCTTC.

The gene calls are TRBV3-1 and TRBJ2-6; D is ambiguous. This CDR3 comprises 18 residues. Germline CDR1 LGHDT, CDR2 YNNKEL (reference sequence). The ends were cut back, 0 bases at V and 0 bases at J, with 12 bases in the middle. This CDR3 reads CASSQDSTHLSGANVLTF. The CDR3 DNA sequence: TGTGCCAGCAGCCAAGACAGCACCCATCTCTCTGGGGCCAACGTCCTGACTTTC.

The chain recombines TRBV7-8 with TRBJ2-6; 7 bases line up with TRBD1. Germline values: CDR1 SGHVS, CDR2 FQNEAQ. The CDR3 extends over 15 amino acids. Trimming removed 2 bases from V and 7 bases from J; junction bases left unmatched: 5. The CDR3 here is CASSLSTGRANVLTF. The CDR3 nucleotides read TGTGCCAGCAGCTTATCGACAGGGCGTGCCAACGTCCTGACTTTC.

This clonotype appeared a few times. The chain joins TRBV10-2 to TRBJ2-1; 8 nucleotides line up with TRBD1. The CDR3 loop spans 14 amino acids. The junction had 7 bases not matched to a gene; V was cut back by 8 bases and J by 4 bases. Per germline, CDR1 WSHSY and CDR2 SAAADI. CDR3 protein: CASRRQGLYNEQFF. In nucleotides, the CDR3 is TGCGCCAGCCGTAGACAGGGGCTATACAATGAGCAGTTCTTC.

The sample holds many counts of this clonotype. The CDR3 reads CASSLHDLALGTEAFF. The CDR3 DNA follows: TGTGCCAGCAGCTTACACGACCTGGCCTTGGGCACTGAAGCTTTCTTT. V gene TRBV7-9 combines with J gene TRBJ1-1; no reliable D call. V lost 2 bases to trimming and J lost 4 bases, with 17 bases between them. This CDR3 comprises 16 residues. Germline CDR1 and CDR2: SEHNR and FQNEAQ (reference sequence).

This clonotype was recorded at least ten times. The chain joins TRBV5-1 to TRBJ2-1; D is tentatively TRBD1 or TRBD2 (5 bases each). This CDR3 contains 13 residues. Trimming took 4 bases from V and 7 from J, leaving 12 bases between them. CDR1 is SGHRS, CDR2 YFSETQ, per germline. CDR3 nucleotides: TGCGCCAGCAGCGGGACCTCGGCTAATGAGCAGTTCTTC. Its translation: CASSGTSANEQFF.